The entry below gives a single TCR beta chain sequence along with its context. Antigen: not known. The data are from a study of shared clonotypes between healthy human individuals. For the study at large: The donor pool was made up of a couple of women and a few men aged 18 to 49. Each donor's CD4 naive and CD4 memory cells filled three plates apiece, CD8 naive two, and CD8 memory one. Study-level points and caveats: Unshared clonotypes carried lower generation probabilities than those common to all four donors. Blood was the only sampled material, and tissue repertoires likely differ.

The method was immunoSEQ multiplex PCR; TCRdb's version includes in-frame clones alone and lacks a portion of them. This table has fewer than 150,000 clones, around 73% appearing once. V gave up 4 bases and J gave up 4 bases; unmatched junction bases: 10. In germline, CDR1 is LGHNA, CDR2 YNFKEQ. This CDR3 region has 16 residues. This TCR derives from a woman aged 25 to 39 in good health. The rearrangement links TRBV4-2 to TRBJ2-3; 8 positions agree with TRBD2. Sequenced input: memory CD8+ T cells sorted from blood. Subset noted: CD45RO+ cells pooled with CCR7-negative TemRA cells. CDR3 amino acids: CASSLLTSGQADTQYF. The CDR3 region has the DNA TGTGCCAGCAGCCTTCTAACTAGCGGTCAGGCAGATACGCAGTATTTT.